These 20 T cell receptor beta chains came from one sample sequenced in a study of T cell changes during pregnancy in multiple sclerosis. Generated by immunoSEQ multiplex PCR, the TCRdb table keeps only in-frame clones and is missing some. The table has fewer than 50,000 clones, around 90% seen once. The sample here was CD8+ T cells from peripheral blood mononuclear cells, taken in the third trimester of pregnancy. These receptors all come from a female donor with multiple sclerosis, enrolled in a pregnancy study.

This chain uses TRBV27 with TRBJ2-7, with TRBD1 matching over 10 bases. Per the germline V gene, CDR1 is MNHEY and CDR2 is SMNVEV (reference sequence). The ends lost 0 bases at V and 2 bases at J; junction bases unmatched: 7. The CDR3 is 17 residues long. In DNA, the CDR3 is TGTGCCAGCAGTTTATCCGCCGGGACAGGGGTTGCCTACGAGCAGTACTTC. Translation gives CASSLSAGTGVAYEQYF.

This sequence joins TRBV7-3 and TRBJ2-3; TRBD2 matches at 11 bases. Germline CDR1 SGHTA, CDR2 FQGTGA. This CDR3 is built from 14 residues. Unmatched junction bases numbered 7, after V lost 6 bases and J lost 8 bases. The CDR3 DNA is TGTGCCAGCAGTCCTGACCTAGCGGGGGGTACGCAGTATTTT. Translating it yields CASSPDLAGGTQYF.

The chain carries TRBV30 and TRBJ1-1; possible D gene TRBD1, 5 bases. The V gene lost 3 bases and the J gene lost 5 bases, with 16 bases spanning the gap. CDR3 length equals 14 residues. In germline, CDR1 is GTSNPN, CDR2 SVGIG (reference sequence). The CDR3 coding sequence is TGTGCCTGGAGCTACGGAAGTACAGGAACTGAAGCTTTCTTT. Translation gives CAWSYGSTGTEAFF.

CDR3 nucleotide sequence: TGTGCCAGCAGCGGCCTAGGGGACAGGGTAACCGGGGAGCTGTTTTTT. The encoded protein is CASSGLGDRVTGELFF. The chain combines TRBV7-9 with TRBJ2-2; 9 nucleotides align to TRBD1. CDR1 and CDR2 from the germline V gene are SEHNR and FQNEAQ (reference sequence). This CDR3 spans 16 amino acids. Trimming at V came to 5 bases and at J to 5 bases, leaving 9 bases not matched to a gene.

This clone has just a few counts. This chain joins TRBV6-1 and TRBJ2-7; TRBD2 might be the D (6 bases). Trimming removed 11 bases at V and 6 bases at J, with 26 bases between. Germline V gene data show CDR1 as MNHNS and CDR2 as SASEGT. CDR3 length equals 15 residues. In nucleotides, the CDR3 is TGTGCCTTTGCCCTAGGGCCCGGGGGTCCTCCCGAGCAGTACTTC. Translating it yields CAFALGPGGPPEQYF.

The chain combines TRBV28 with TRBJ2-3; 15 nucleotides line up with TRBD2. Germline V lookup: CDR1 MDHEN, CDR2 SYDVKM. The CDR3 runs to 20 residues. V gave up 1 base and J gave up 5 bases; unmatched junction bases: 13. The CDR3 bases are TGTGCCAGCAGTTTATACCCTCGGGGACTAGCGGGGGGTCGGGAAGATACGCAGTATTTT. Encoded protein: CASSLYPRGLAGGREDTQYF.

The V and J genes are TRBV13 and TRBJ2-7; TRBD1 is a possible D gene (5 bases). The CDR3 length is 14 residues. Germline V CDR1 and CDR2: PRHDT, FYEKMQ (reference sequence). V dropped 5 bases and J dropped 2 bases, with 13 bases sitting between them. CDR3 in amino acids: CASSPRAAPYEQYF. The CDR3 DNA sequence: TGTGCCAGCAGCCCCAGGGCCGCTCCCTACGAGCAGTACTTC. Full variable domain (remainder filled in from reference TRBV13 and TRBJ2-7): AAGVIQSPRHLIKEKRETATLKCYPIPRHDTVYWYQQGPGQDPQFLISFYEKMQSDKGSIPDRFSAQQFSDYHSELNMSSLELGDSALYFCASSPRAAPYEQYFGPGTRLTVT.

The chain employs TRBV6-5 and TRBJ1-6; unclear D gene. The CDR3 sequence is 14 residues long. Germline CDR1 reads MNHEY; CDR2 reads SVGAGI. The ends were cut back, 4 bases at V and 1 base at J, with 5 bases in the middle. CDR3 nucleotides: TGTGCCAGCAGTTCCAGTTCCTATAATTCACCCCTCCACTTT. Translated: CASSSSSYNSPLHF.

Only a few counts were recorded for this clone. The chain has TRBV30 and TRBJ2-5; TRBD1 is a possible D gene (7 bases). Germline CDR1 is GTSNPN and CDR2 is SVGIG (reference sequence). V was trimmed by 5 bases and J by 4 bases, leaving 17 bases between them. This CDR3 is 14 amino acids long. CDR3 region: CAWLPRGERETQYF. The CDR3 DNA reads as TGTGCCTGGCTCCCCAGGGGGGAACGAGAGACCCAGTACTTC. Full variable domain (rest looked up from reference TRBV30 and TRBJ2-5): SQTIHQWPATLVQPVGSPLSLECTVEGTSNPNLYWYRQAAGRGLQLLFYSVGIGQISSEVPQNLSASRPQDRQFILSSKKLLLSDSGFYLCAWLPRGERETQYFGPGTRLLVL.

The CDR3 spells CASSFAGVYGYTF. The CDR3 DNA reads TGTGCCAGCAGTTTCGCAGGGGTCTATGGCTACACCTTC. The rearrangement uses TRBV28 and TRBJ1-2, with D possibly matching TRBD1 (6 bases). CDR1 MDHEN and CDR2 SYDVKM come from the germline V gene. Trimming cost V 3 bases and J 4 bases, with 9 bases left between them. This CDR3 region has 13 residues.

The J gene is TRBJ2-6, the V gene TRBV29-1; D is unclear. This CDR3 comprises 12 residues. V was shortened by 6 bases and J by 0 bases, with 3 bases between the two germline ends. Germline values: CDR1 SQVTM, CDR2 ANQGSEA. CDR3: CSVISGANVLTF. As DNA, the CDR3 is TGCAGCGTCATCTCTGGGGCCAACGTCCTGACTTTC.

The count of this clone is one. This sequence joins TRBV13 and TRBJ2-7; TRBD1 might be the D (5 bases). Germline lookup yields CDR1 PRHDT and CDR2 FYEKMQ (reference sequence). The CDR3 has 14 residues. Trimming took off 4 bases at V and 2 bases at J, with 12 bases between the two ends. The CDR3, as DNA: TGTGCCAGCAGCTACACTGGACAAGCCTACGAGCAGTACTTC. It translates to CASSYTGQAYEQYF. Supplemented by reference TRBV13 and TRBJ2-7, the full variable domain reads AAGVIQSPRHLIKEKRETATLKCYPIPRHDTVYWYQQGPGQDPQFLISFYEKMQSDKGSIPDRFSAQQFSDYHSELNMSSLELGDSALYFCASSYTGQAYEQYFGPGTRLTVT.

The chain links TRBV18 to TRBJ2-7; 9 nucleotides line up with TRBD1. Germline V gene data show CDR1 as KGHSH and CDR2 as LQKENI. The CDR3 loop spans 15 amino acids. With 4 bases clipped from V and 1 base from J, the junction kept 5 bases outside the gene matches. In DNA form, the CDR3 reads TGTGCCAGCTCACTCGACAGGGGGACGTCCTACGAGCAGTACTTC. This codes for CASSLDRGTSYEQYF.

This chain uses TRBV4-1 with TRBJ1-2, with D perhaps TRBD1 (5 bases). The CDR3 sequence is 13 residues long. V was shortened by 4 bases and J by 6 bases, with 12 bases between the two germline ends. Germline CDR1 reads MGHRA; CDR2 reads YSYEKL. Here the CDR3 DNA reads TGCGCCAGCAGCCCCATAGGGGCAGATGGCTACACCTTC. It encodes CASSPIGADGYTF.

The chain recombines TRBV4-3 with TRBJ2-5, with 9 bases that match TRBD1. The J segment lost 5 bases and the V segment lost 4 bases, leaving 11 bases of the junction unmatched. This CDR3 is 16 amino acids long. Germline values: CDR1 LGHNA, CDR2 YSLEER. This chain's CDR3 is CASSRQTGQGGETQYF. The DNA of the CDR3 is TGCGCCAGCAGCCGCCAAACGGGACAGGGAGGCGAGACCCAGTACTTC.

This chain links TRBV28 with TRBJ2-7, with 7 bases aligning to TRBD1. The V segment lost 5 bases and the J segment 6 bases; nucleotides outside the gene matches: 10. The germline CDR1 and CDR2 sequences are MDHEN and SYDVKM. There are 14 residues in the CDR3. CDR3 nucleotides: TGTGCCAGCAGTCCAGACCACAGGGGCCCCGAGCAGTACTTC. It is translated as CASSPDHRGPEQYF.

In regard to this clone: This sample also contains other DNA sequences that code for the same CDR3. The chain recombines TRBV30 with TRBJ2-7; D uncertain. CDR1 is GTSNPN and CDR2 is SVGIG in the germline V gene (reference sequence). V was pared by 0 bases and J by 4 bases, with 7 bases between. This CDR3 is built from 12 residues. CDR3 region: CAWSVLSYEQYF. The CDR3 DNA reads TGTGCCTGGAGTGTTTTGAGTTACGAGCAGTACTTC.

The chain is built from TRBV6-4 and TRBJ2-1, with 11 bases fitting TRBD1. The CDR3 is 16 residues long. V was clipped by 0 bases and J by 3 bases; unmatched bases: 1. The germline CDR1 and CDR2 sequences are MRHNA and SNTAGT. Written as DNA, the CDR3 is TGTGCCAGCAGTGACTCCGGGACAGGGGGCTACAATGAGCAGTTCTTC. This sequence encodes CASSDSGTGGYNEQFF.

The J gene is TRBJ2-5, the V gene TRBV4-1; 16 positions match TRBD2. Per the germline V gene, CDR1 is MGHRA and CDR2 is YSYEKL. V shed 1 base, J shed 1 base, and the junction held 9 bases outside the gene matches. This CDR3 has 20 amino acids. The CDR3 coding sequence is TGCGCCAGCAGCCAAGTGTACGGGACTAGCGGGGGGGCGCCCCAAGAGACCCAGTACTTC. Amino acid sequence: CASSQVYGTSGGAPQETQYF.

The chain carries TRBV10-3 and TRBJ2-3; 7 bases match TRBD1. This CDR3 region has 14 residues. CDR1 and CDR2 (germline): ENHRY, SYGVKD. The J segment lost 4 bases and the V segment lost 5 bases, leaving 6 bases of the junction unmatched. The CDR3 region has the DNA TGTGCCATCAGTCTAGGGGGCCGTCCAGATACGCAGTATTTT. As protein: CAISLGGRPDTQYF.